This T cell receptor beta chain derives from a study of shared clonotypes between healthy human individuals. CD45RO-negative cells were positively selected for CCR7, leaving out terminally differentiated effector memory CD45RA+ cells. Donation came from healthy HIV-negative adults that had no recent acute infections or vaccinations. Trimming removed 5 bases at V and 5 bases at J, with 3 bases between. Looked up from germline, CDR1 is SEHNR and CDR2 is FQNEAQ (reference sequence). The CDR3 consists of 11 residues. Methods used by the authors: ImmunoSEQ yielded junction-only sequences lacking quality scores, so filtering differed. Clones were sequenced by immunoSEQ multiplex PCR, and TCRdb holds only the in-frame ones, with some missing. Clone size and the V and J calls come from that table; the DNA yielded D and trimming. The repertoire holds approximately 2,000,000 clones, just over 90% seen once, with less than 2% in the top ten.

The chain has TRBV7-9 and TRBJ2-2; D gene ambiguous. Sequenced: naive CD8+ T cells from PBMCs. This TCR was sampled from a man aged 18 to 35 in good health. Some clones in this sample may be carry-over from other donors' samples. DNA of the CDR3: TGTGCCAGCAGCGATACCGGGGAGCTGTTTTTT. Amino acids: CASSDTGELFF.